One and the same sample provided the 13 T cell receptor beta chains below, sequenced in a study of molecular identifiers for immune sequencing clone quantification. From the PCR reads, TCRdb called clonotypes with MiXCR, one entry per CDR3 protein. The sample includes some 100,000 distinct CDR3 sequences, 36% of them seen just once. Sample: naive CD8+ T cells from blood, with Jurkat cell RNA spiked in. Regarding subset: FACS-sorted CD8+CD4-CCR7+CD45RA+ naive T cells. Receptors originate from a human donor in good health. Some libraries in this study had Jurkat cell RNA spiked in.

This clonotype was observed at least ten times. V usage is TRBV7-9 and J usage is TRBJ2-2, with D unclear. V was trimmed by 5 bases and J by 2 bases, leaving 6 bases between them. This CDR3 spans 13 amino acids. The germline gives CDR1 SEHNR, CDR2 FQNEAQ (reference sequence). CDR3 sequence: CASSPRNTGELFF. CDR3 nucleotide sequence: TGTGCCAGCAGCCCCCGAAACACCGGGGAGCTGTTTTTT.

The chain combines TRBV4-1 with TRBJ2-5, with TRBD1 matching over 7 bases. Germline V gene lookup returns CDR1 MGHRA and CDR2 YSYEKL. After removal of 0 bases from V and 2 bases from J, the junction contained 9 bases not matched to a gene. The CDR3 contains 17 residues. This CDR3 is CASSQDRGGRGQETQYF. The CDR3 DNA reads as TGCGCCAGCAGCCAAGATCGTGGGGGCAGGGGGCAAGAGACCCAGTACTTC.

As to this clonotype: The CDR3 carries no conserved terminal phenylalanine or tryptophan, so it likely arises from a read error. V is TRBV5-3 and J is TRBJ1-1; D is unclear. TRBV5-3 is an ORF for which the function is uncertain. This CDR3 has 13 residues. In DNA, the CDR3 is TGTGCCAGCAGCTTTACATTGGTGACTGAAGCTTTCTAT. The encoded protein is CASSFTLVTEAFY.

With respect to this clonotype: This may arise from a read error, as a much more abundant clone is one base away. J is TRBJ1-5 and V is TRBV6-2 or TRBV6-3; 10 nucleotides agree with TRBD1. This CDR3 comprises 17 residues. Per germline, CDR1 MNHEY and CDR2 SVGEGT. Trimming took 7 bases from V and 2 from J; bases not matched to a gene: 11. DNA for the CDR3: TGTGCCAGCATCGGGACAGGGGACTACAGGGGCAATCAGCCCCAGCATTTT. Its translation: CASIGTGDYRGNQPQHF.

This clonotype was seen many times. The chain employs TRBV28 and TRBJ2-7; D call uncertain. The V gene lost 4 bases and the J gene lost 5 bases, with 9 bases spanning the gap. Germline CDR1 reads MDHEN; CDR2 reads SYDVKM. CDR3 length: 12 amino acids. CDR3 sequence: CASSWPSHEQYF. The CDR3 DNA sequence: TGTGCCAGCAGTTGGCCCAGCCACGAGCAGTACTTC.

This rearrangement joins TRBV7-9 to TRBJ2-3, with 12 bases matching TRBD2. With V trimmed by 1 base and J by 5 bases, 4 bases remained unmatched. CDR3 length: 16 residues. Germline V gene lookup returns CDR1 SEHNR and CDR2 FQNEAQ (reference sequence). The CDR3 sequence: CASSLVRGLAGDTQYF. The CDR3 DNA follows: TGTGCCAGCAGCTTAGTCCGGGGACTAGCGGGAGATACGCAGTATTTT.

In regard to this clonotype: A much more abundant neighbour one base away suggests this may be a read error. The chain employs TRBV29-1 and TRBJ2-7; 12 nucleotides line up with TRBD2. The CDR3 contains 16 residues. Germline V gene data show CDR1 as SQVTM and CDR2 as ANQGSEA. Trimming cost V 4 bases and J 2 bases; bases outside gene matches: 9. CDR3 protein: CSVGGLAGTKTYEQYF. The CDR3 bases are TGCAGCGTTGGAGGACTAGCGGGAACAAAAACCTACGAGCAGTACTTC.

The V call is TRBV2, the J call TRBJ2-7, with D tentatively TRBD1 (6 bases). V was cut by 7 bases and J by 2 bases, with 12 bases left in between. Germline V CDR1 and CDR2: SNHLY, FYNNEI. CDR3 length equals 13 residues. In nucleotides, the CDR3 is TGTGCCAGCAACCGGGACACCACCTACGAGCAGTACTTC. It codes for CASNRDTTYEQYF.

The CDR3 DNA sequence: TGTGCCAGCAGCCACCGCGAGGGACAGGGGGCGGGTCAGCCCCAGCATTTT. The encoded protein is CASSHREGQGAGQPQHF. The V and J genes are TRBV21-1 and TRBJ1-5; the table's D call of TRBD1 was not tested on the DNA. TRBV21-1 is a pseudogene segment. CDR3 size: 17 residues.

The gene calls are TRBV6-6 and TRBJ1-1; 8 nucleotides align to TRBD1. Unmatched junction bases numbered 2, after V lost 6 bases and J lost 8 bases. There are 11 residues in the CDR3. Germline CDR1 MNHNY, CDR2 SVGAGI (reference sequence). The CDR3 region is CASRRDREAFF. CDR3 nucleotide sequence: TGTGCCAGCAGGAGGGACAGGGAAGCTTTCTTT.

J is TRBJ2-2 and V is TRBV6-2 or TRBV6-3; TRBD2 aligns across 7 bases. The CDR3 has 21 amino acids. The germline gives CDR1 MNHEY, CDR2 SVGEGT. Germline trimming cut 2 bases from V and 6 bases from J; bases unmatched to any gene: 24. The CDR3 DNA reads as TGTGCCAGCAGTTACCCTTCTGGGCCATTACTGCGCGGGAGTTTCTCCGGGGAGCTGTTTTTT. Its translation is CASSYPSGPLLRGSFSGELFF.

The chain has TRBV28 and TRBJ2-5; D not resolved. Trimming took off 5 bases at V and 4 bases at J, with 11 bases between the two ends. This CDR3 region has 13 residues. Germline loops: CDR1 MDHEN, CDR2 SYDVKM. Here the CDR3 reads CASSPRMGETQYF. The CDR3 region has the DNA TGTGCCAGCAGTCCCCGGATGGGAGAGACCCAGTACTTC.

In this sample, this clonotype turned up many times. The CDR3 DNA sequence: TGCGCCAGCAGCCAAGATTCGTCCAACGTCCTGACTTTC. This encodes CASSQDSSNVLTF. This chain links TRBV4-3 with TRBJ2-6, with D unresolved. Trimming removed 0 bases from V and 8 bases from J, with 5 bases in between. Germline values: CDR1 LGHNA, CDR2 YSLEER. The CDR3 has 13 residues.